One sample yielded the 6 T cell receptor beta chains listed below, sequenced in a study of T cells in Graves' hyperthyroidism and ophthalmopathy. Template material for amplifying TCR beta CDR3 regions consisted of RNA transcripts. First-round RT-PCR with HTBI primers amplified the TCR CDR3 region. TCRdb re-derived calls from the multiplex PCR reads in MiXCR, one entry per CDR3 protein. Among about 480,000 distinct CDR3 sequences, approximately 14% were seen once, and the ten largest hold 15% to 20%. Sequencing was carried out using blood. The receptors come from a woman aged 18-29 years with Graves' hyperthyroidism.

Ten or more counts support this clonotype. CDR3: CATSRAAGSYEQYV. In DNA, the CDR3 is TGTGCCACCTCGAGAGCGGCAGGGTCCTACGAGCAGTACGTC. V is TRBV6-2 or TRBV6-3 and J is TRBJ2-7; the D gene could be TRBD1 or TRBD2 (5 bases each). CDR1 and CDR2 (germline): MNHEY, SVGEGT. The CDR3 sequence is 14 residues long. The V end lost 10 bases, the J end lost 1 base, and 17 bases lay between the germline ends.

The gene calls are TRBV11-3 and TRBJ2-2; a weak D match, TRBD1 (6 bases). This CDR3 region has 20 residues. The germline CDR1 and CDR2 sequences are SGHNT and YENEEA. The ends were cut back, 0 bases at V and 0 bases at J, with 20 bases in the middle. The CDR3: CASSLDWLIGRGPNTGELFF. CDR3 nucleotide sequence: TGTGCCAGCAGCTTAGATTGGTTGATCGGCAGGGGACCGAACACCGGGGAGCTGTTTTTT.

Many counts were recorded for this clonotype. CDR3 nucleotide sequence: TGCAGTGCTAGGGTGGAGGGAGGAGAAGAGACCCAGTACTTC. Translation: CSARVEGGEETQYF. This chain connects TRBV20-1 to TRBJ2-5; D possibly corresponds to TRBD2 (6 bases). V lost 3 bases, J lost 3 bases, and 14 bases lay in between. The germline V gene has CDR1 DFQATT and CDR2 SNEGSKA (reference sequence). The CDR3 extends over 14 amino acids.

V gene TRBV30 combines with J gene TRBJ1-2, with D possibly matching TRBD1 (6 bases). CDR1 and CDR2 from the germline V gene are GTSNPN and SVGIG (reference sequence). CDR3 length: 13 amino acids. The V end lost 2 bases, the J end lost 5 bases, and 12 bases lay between the germline ends. CDR3 in DNA: TGTGCCTGGAGTATGGGGGCAGGGTATGGCTACACCTTC. The encoded protein is CAWSMGAGYGYTF.

In its sample, this clonotype was seen many times. The rearrangement links TRBV9 to TRBJ1-5; D call uncertain. This CDR3 comprises 15 residues. The V gene's germline CDR1 is SGDLS and CDR2 YYNGEE. The germline V and J ends were trimmed by 0 bases and 1 base, with 8 bases remaining between them. The CDR3 here is CASSVGPTSNQPQHF. CDR3 bases: TGTGCCAGCAGCGTAGGCCCAACGAGCAATCAGCCCCAGCATTTT.

This clonotype was seen repeatedly, ten times or more. The J gene is TRBJ1-2, the V gene TRBV6-1; D gene unclear. Trimming stripped 9 bases from V and 2 bases from J, with 13 bases between. Germline CDR1 MNHNS, CDR2 SASEGT. The CDR3 contains 13 residues. The CDR3 loop is CASSPGLNYGYTF. In DNA form, the CDR3 reads TGTGCCAGTAGTCCTGGTCTAAACTATGGCTACACCTTC.